This T cell receptor beta chain was captured by sequencing in a study of monozygotic twins with inflammatory bowel disease. UMIs bearing a 6-nucleotide sample barcode were added through template switching. TCRdb reprocessed the 5' RACE reads, with one entry per CDR3 protein and no DNA. Across roughly 200,000 distinct CDR3 sequences, the top ten clones capture around 1.5% of the sample. The CDR3 is 13 amino acids. The TCR sequence derives from a human donor with ulcerative colitis or Crohn's disease, or a healthy co-twin of an affected twin (not recorded which). The sequencing sample was made of blood. The chain is built from TRBV12-3 or TRBV12-4 and TRBJ2-5. CDR3 sequence reads: CASSTARDGTQYF.